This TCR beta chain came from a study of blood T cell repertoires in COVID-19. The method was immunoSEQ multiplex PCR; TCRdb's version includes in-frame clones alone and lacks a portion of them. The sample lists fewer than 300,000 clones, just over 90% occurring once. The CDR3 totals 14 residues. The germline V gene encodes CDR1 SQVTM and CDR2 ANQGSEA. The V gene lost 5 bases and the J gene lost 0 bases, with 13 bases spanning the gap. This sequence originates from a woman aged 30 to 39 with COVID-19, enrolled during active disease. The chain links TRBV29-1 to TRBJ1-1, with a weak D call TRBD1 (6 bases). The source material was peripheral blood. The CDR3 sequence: CSVLARGMNTEAFF. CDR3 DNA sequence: TGCAGCGTTTTGGCCAGGGGCATGAACACTGAAGCTTTCTTT.